The 17 T cell receptor beta chains below come from one sample, sequenced in a study of T cells in Graves' hyperthyroidism and ophthalmopathy. TCR beta CDR3 regions were amplified from RNA. TCR CDR3 regions were first amplified by RT-PCR with HTBI primers. TCRdb processed the multiplex PCR reads anew with MiXCR; each CDR3 protein has one entry. The data show 500,000 or so distinct CDR3 sequences, about 15% seen once. The sequencing input was blood. The receptors were sampled from a woman in her twenties or thirties with Graves' ophthalmopathy.

In its sample, this clonotype was seen many times. The rearrangement links TRBV27 to TRBJ2-7; 9 bases agree with TRBD1. The CDR3 runs to 17 residues. Unmatched junction bases numbered 16, after V lost 3 bases and J lost 7 bases. Germline-derived CDR1 and CDR2 are MNHEY and SMNVEV (reference sequence). The CDR3 nucleotides read TGTGCCAGCAGTTTCCCCTATCGAGAACAGGGGGCGAGGGAGCAGTACTTC. The encoded protein is CASSFPYREQGAREQYF.

In its sample, this clonotype was seen a few times. The chain couples TRBV5-8 to TRBJ1-6; D is undetermined. Germline assignment: CDR1 SGHTS and CDR2 YDEGEE. CDR3 length equals 12 residues. V lost 4 bases, J lost 6 bases, and 5 bases lay in between. For the CDR3, the DNA is TGTGCCAGCAGCCGGGCTAATTCACCCCTCCACTTT. As protein: CASSRANSPLHF.

This clonotype has at least ten counts. The chain employs TRBV3-1 and TRBJ1-2; 9 nucleotides line up with TRBD1. The CDR3 consists of 16 residues. V was clipped by 3 bases and J by 4 bases; unmatched bases: 9. CDR1 and CDR2 from the germline V gene are LGHDT and YNNKEL (reference sequence). The CDR3 nucleotides read TGTGCCAGCAGCCAGGGACCGGGACAGGGAGGCTATGGCTACACCTTC. Translating gives CASSQGPGQGGYGYTF.

This clonotype was seen ten or more times. The gene calls are TRBV28 and TRBJ2-1; D may be TRBD1 or TRBD2 (5 bases each). CDR1 MDHEN and CDR2 SYDVKM come from the germline V gene. V gave up 5 bases and J gave up 6 bases, with 11 bases separating them. This CDR3 region has 13 residues. The DNA for the CDR3 is TGTGCCAGCAGTCAAGGGACGATCAATGAGCAGTTCTTC. Translation: CASSQGTINEQFF. Filled out from reference TRBV28 and TRBJ2-1, the complete variable domain reads DVKVTQSSRYLVKRTGEKVFLECVQDMDHENMFWYRQDPGLGLRLIYFSYDVKMKEKGDIPEGYSVSREKKERFSLILESASTNQTSMYLCASSQGTINEQFFGPGTRLTVL.

At least ten counts were recorded for this clonotype. The chain combines TRBV12-3 or TRBV12-4 with TRBJ2-1, with 9 bases that match TRBD1. Germline trimming cut 3 bases from V and 9 bases from J; bases unmatched to any gene: 6. The CDR3 sequence is 14 residues long. The CDR3 is CASSFYGTGSEQFF. CDR3 in DNA: TGTGCCAGCAGTTTTTATGGGACAGGGTCTGAGCAGTTCTTC.

This clonotype was detected ten times or more. This sequence joins TRBV6-5 and TRBJ2-1; TRBD2 matches 9 bases. Germline CDR1 and CDR2: MNHEY and SVGAGI. Unmatched junction bases numbered 12, after V lost 0 bases and J lost 3 bases. This CDR3 is 19 amino acids long. The CDR3 bases are TGTGCCAGCAGTTACTCAAGCGGGAGGACCCAGTTTTACTACAATGAGCAGTTCTTC. This encodes CASSYSSGRTQFYYNEQFF.

This clonotype was recorded at least ten times. The V gene is TRBV4-3, the J gene TRBJ2-3; 9 bases align to TRBD2. V lost 2 bases to trimming and J lost 3 bases; unmatched junction nucleotides: 6. The V gene's germline CDR1 is LGHNA and CDR2 YSLEER. The CDR3 sequence is 16 residues long. DNA for the CDR3: TGCGCCAGCAGCCAATCGGCCCTAGCGGGAACAGATACGCAGTATTTT. Translation gives CASSQSALAGTDTQYF.

This clonotype was seen repeatedly, ten times or more. The rearrangement joins TRBV5-6 to TRBJ1-1; 9 bases are a match to TRBD1. V shed 1 base and J 1 base; nucleotides not matched to a gene: 2. This CDR3 contains 15 residues. The germline gives CDR1 SGHDT, CDR2 YYEEEE. The CDR3 sequence is CASSLTGQGNTEAFF. CDR3 coding DNA: TGTGCCAGCAGCTTGACGGGACAGGGGAACACTGAAGCTTTCTTT.

This clonotype has a handful of counts. Written as DNA, the CDR3 is TGTGCCTGGGAGACAGGGGGCGGAGAGACCCAGTACTTC. It specifies CAWETGGGETQYF. The rearrangement joins TRBV30 to TRBJ2-5, with 10 nucleotides matching TRBD1. From germline, CDR1 is GTSNPN and CDR2 SVGIG (reference sequence). CDR3 length equals 13 residues. V shed 5 bases and J 4 bases; nucleotides not matched to a gene: 4.

The chain links TRBV6-1 to TRBJ1-1, with D tentatively TRBD1 (5 bases). The CDR3 consists of 13 residues. Germline CDR1 and CDR2: MNHNS and SASEGT. The V end lost 6 bases, the J end lost 4 bases, and 12 bases lay between the germline ends. The CDR3 is CASSPTEITEAFF. As DNA, the CDR3 is TGTGCCAGCAGCCCGACAGAAATCACTGAAGCTTTCTTT.

This clonotype was counted ten times or more. The chain combines TRBV10-3 with TRBJ1-6; the match to TRBD1 covers 7 bases. The CDR3 sequence is 14 residues long. The V and J ends lost 8 bases and 7 bases, in that order; junction bases with no gene match: 8. CDR1 is ENHRY, CDR2 SYGVKD, per germline. Written as DNA, the CDR3 is TGTGCCATCGAAGGGGGCGGTCCCAATTCACCCCTCCACTTT. It translates to CAIEGGGPNSPLHF.

In its sample, this clonotype was seen a few times. The chain carries TRBV9 and TRBJ1-1, with D unclear. This CDR3 has 14 residues. The V gene lost 4 bases and the J gene lost 2 bases, with 12 bases spanning the gap. CDR1 and CDR2 (germline): SGDLS, YYNGEE. CDR3 sequence (DNA): TGTGCCAGCAGCCGCCGGGGTTCAAACACTGAAGCTTTCTTT. Protein: CASSRRGSNTEAFF.

Of note for this clonotype: The junction and the germline gene differ at one end; a read error may be behind it. The chain couples TRBV7-8 to TRBJ1-5; D call uncertain. Germline-derived CDR1 and CDR2 are SGHVS and FQNEAQ. The CDR3 runs 17 residues. The CDR3 bases are TGTGCCAGCACCTTAGACTGGGCGGGGAGTGGGAATCAGCCCCAGCATTTT. It encodes CASTLDWAGSGNQPQHF.

This clonotype was seen a handful of times. The CDR3 DNA follows: TGTGCCAGCATCCCGCCGGGACTAGCGGCATATATGCAGTATTTT. It specifies CASIPPGLAAYMQYF. The gene calls are TRBV7-8 and TRBJ2-3; the match to TRBD2 covers 11 bases. CDR1 and CDR2 (germline): SGHVS, FQNEAQ. The CDR3 runs 15 residues. V shed 7 bases, J shed 11 bases, and the junction held 14 bases outside the gene matches.

This clonotype was recorded at least ten times. V and J are TRBV11-2 and TRBJ2-5; no clear D gene. Germline CDR1 reads SGHAT; CDR2 reads FQNNGV. The V end was cut by 4 bases, the J end by 1 base, with 10 bases between. The CDR3 covers 14 residues. This chain's CDR3 is CASSSMGIQETQYF. CDR3 sequence (DNA): TGTGCCAGCAGCTCAATGGGGATCCAAGAGACCCAGTACTTC.

This clonotype occurred many times. The chain is built from TRBV20-1 and TRBJ2-5; 10 bases fit TRBD2. CDR1 DFQATT and CDR2 SNEGSKA come from the germline V gene (reference sequence). With V trimmed by 7 bases and J by 3 bases, 8 bases remained unmatched. The CDR3 contains 14 residues. CDR3 sequence: CSDPRLAGEETQYF. CDR3 DNA: TGCAGTGACCCGAGACTAGCGGGTGAAGAGACCCAGTACTTC.

This clonotype was observed a handful of times. The rearrangement links TRBV27 to TRBJ1-6; D is possibly TRBD1 (5 bases). The CDR3 has 15 residues. The germline V gene has CDR1 MNHEY and CDR2 SMNVEV (reference sequence). V dropped 6 bases and J dropped 3 bases, with 12 bases sitting between them. The CDR3 loop reads CASRWGEGYNSPLHF. Written as DNA, the CDR3 is TGTGCCAGCAGGTGGGGGGAAGGCTATAATTCACCCCTCCACTTT.